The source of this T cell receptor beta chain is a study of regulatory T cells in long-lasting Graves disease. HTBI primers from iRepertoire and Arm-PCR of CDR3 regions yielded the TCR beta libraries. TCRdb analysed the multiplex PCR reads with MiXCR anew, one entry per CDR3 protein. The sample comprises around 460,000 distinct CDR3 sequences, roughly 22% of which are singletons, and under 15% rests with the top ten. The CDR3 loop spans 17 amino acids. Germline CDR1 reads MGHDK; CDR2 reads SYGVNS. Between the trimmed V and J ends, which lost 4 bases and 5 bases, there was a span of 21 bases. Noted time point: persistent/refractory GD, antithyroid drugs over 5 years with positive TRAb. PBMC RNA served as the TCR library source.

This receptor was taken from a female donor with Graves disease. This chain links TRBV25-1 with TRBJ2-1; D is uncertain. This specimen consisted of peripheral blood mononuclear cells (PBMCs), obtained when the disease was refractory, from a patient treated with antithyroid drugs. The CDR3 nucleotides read TGTGCCAGCAGTGGGGGTAGACTGCGTATCTTGGACAATGAGCAGTTCTTC. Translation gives CASSGGRLRILDNEQFF.